The following is a T cell receptor beta chain sequence with its context. At one end the junction does not follow the germline gene, possibly because of a read error. This CDR3 spans 15 amino acids. CDR1 and CDR2 (germline): SQVTM, ANQGSEA. This sample was included in a study of cytomegalovirus exposure and HLA in healthy donors. Primers included in the PCR were 60 Vbeta and 13 Jbeta primers. Some clones are missing from TCRdb's copy, which holds only in-frame ones; the method was immunoSEQ multiplex PCR. The sample includes around 42,000 clones. The chain couples TRBV29-1 to TRBJ1-1; TRBD1 matches at 9 bases. The sequence derives from a man aged 30-40 years in good health and CMV-seronegative. Sequenced: PBMCs. The CDR3 sequence is CSVEAGTGYLTEDFF. The CDR3 DNA follows: TGCAGCGTGGAGGCCGGGACAGGGTATCTCACTGAAGATTTCTTT.